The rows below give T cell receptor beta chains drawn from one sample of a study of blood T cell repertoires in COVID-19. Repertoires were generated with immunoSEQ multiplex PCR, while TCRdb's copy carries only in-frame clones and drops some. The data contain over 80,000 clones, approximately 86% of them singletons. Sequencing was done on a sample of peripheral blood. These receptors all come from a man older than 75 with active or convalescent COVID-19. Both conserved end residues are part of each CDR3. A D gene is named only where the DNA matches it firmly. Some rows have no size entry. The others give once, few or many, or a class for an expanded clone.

TGTGCCAGCTCACTAATGACAGGGGGGGATGAGCAGTTCTTC	CASSLMTGGDEQFF	TRBD1	TRBV18	TRBJ2-1	-
TGTGCCAGCAGCTTAAGGGGCGGAAATAACTATGGCTACACCTTC	CASSLRGGNNYGYTF	-	TRBV5-6	TRBJ1-2	-
TGTGCCAGCAGCTCCCCAGGGGGAAACTATGGCTACACCTTC	CASSSPGGNYGYTF	TRBD1	TRBV5-8	TRBJ1-2	once
TGTGCCAGCACCGCCTTGGACAGGGATAGGGCCCGATATTTT	CASTALDRDRARYF	TRBD1	TRBV6-5	TRBJ1-3	-
TGTGCCAGTAGTAGGACTAGCGGGGCAAACAATGAGCAGTTCTTC	CASSRTSGANNEQFF	TRBD2	TRBV19	TRBJ2-1	-
TGTGCCAGCAGTAGCGGGCCCTCCTACGAGCAGTACTTC	CASSSGPSYEQYF	-	TRBV28	TRBJ2-7	-
TGCGCCAGCAGCCGCCGGACAGGGCCTGGAAACACCATATATTTT	CASSRRTGPGNTIYF	TRBD1	TRBV5-1	TRBJ1-3	-
TGTGCCAGCAGCCGGTCTGACGGGGAAGAGACCCAGTACTTC	CASSRSDGEETQYF	-	TRBV3-1/TRBV3-2	TRBJ2-5	-
TGTGCCAGTAGTCCTAGACAGAATTTAGAAGCTAACTATGGCTACACCTTC	CASSPRQNLEANYGYTF	-	TRBV19	TRBJ1-2	-
TGTGCCAGCAGCTTTTTGGGAGGGACTAGCGGGAGAGAGACCCAGTACTTC	CASSFLGGTSGRETQYF	TRBD2	TRBV11-2	TRBJ2-5	-
TGCGCCAGCACAAGTTGGGACACCTCCTACGAGCAGTACTTC	CASTSWDTSYEQYF	-	TRBV5-1	TRBJ2-7	-
TGCGCCAGCAGTGAGTCCGGGACAGGGGAAGGCTATGGCTACACCTTC	CASSESGTGEGYGYTF	TRBD1	TRBV10-1	TRBJ1-2	-
TGCGCCAGCAGCTTGCGGGACTCTAGCTCCTACAATGAGCAGTTCTTC	CASSLRDSSSYNEQFF	-	TRBV5-1	TRBJ2-1	-
TGTGCCAGCAGCCAATTGACAGGGGTTAATGAAAAACTGTTTTTT	CASSQLTGVNEKLFF	TRBD1	TRBV4-2	TRBJ1-4	-
TGTGCCAGCTCACCACGACAGGCCGATAATTCACCCCTCCACTTT	CASSPRQADNSPLHF	-	TRBV18	TRBJ1-6	-
TGCGCCAGCAGCCAAGTCGACAGGGGTGACTATGGCTACACCTTC	CASSQVDRGDYGYTF	TRBD1	TRBV4-1	TRBJ1-2	-
TGTGCCAGCAGCCAATTTCTTGGGACTGAGGTAGTCCAGTACTTC	CASSQFLGTEVVQYF	-	TRBV3-1/TRBV3-2	TRBJ2-5	-
TGTGCCAGCAGTTCTCCGGGACTAGCGTACAATGAGCAGTTCTTC	CASSSPGLAYNEQFF	TRBD2	TRBV6-7	TRBJ2-1	-
TGTGCCAGCAGTTACTCGATGAGAGATACGCAGTATTTT	CASSYSMRDTQYF	-	TRBV6-5	TRBJ2-3	few
TGTGCCAGTAGTAGGCAGAGGGCTTCCTTAGCCAAAAACATTCAGTACTTC	CASSRQRASLAKNIQYF	-	TRBV19	TRBJ2-4	-
TGTGCCAGCAGCGCAGGGTCTATACCCTACGAGCAGTACTTC	CASSAGSIPYEQYF	-	TRBV9	TRBJ2-7	once
TGTGCCAGCAGTGGTGAAGCGGGCACTGAAGCTTTCTTT	CASSGEAGTEAFF	-	TRBV6-4	TRBJ1-1	-